This T cell receptor (beta chain) was captured in a study of cytomegalovirus exposure and HLA in healthy donors. For the study at large: HLA-typed donors contributed about 85 million unique TCRs, which were held in an early data release.

Researchers ran the PCR with 60 Vbeta and 13 Jbeta primers. Here immunoSEQ multiplex PCR was the method, and the copy in TCRdb shows in-frame clones only, minus some. Among 90,000 to 120,000 clones listed, more than 65% were seen once. The study, taken as a whole, reports: Other equally common chains were less clonally expanded than HLA-associated TCR beta chains, a later analysis showed. An observed cluster of highly shared sequence variants was recorded as a likely sequencing artifact.

For this clone: As yet, its antigen is unknown.

Specimen: PBMCs. The TCR originated in a man aged 25 to 45 in good health and CMV-seronegative.

The CDR3 sequence is CASSLTQGNTEAFF. The DNA of the CDR3 is TGCGCCAGCAGCTTAACCCAGGGAAACACTGAAGCTTTCTTT. V usage is TRBV5-1 and J usage is TRBJ1-1; the D gene is possibly TRBD1 (5 bases). This CDR3 region has 14 residues. The germline CDR1 and CDR2 sequences are SGHRS and YFSETQ. V lost 2 bases and J lost 2, with 10 bases in between.